This TCR beta chain was recorded in a study of shared clonotypes between healthy human individuals (TCRdb year 2020). Study-level background: The cohort comprised two women and a few men aged 18 to 49 years. The study deeply sequenced blood TCR repertoires of five healthy adults to estimate repertoire size and the extent of clonotype sharing between individuals. For each donor, CD4 naive and CD4 memory were each run on three plates, CD8 naive on two plates, and CD8 memory on one plate. Between about 0.8 and 9.5 billion PBMCs per donor were obtained by leukapheresis. To increase sequencing depth and limit assay-specific biases, different laboratories used diverse techniques to prepare libraries and sequence TCR repertoires. On the study overall, not on this receptor specifically: When several donors were compared, the shared fraction of clonotypes was about 5% for naive CD4, approximately 3.3% for naive CD8, roughly 2.3% for memory CD4, and 0.35% to 0.4% for memory CD8. Sampling was restricted to blood, and TCR repertoires in tissues likely differ from the TCR repertoires found in blood. Clonotypes shared by all four sorted-subset donors showed higher generation probabilities than non-shared clonotypes. Estimated clonotype richness was generally larger for naive than for memory subsets. Based on pairwise subsampling, the degree of clonotype sharing among donors was expected to be affected by sequencing depth. The genetic and exposure-history diversity represented was limited by the small number of donors. Even with the large sequencing depth, rarefaction of the sorted-subset datasets indicated that sequencing was incomplete.

Germline trimming: 1 base from V, 4 bases from J; junction bases outside gene matches: 2. From the cysteine through the phenylalanine, the CDR3 covers 14 amino acids. Only CDR3 DNA is held: 42 bases, read in frame from base 1. Looking up the germline V gene yields CDR1 SGHDT and CDR2 YYEEEE. Using the deep immunoSEQ assay, TCR CDR3 regions were amplified from genomic DNA by multiplex PCR. Extracted genomic DNA from each cell subset was distributed evenly across all wells of several immunoSEQ 96-well plates, and each plate was treated as a replicate. Each replicate PCR for sorted subsets received about 0.2 ug genomic DNA, equal to tens of thousands of T cell genomes. The purified libraries were quantified using a Qubit 3.0 fluorometer, sized with a Bioanalyzer 2100, and then quantified again using the KAPA Library Quantification kit. A separate single-read 150-cycle Illumina NextSeq 550 flow cell was used to sequence each immunoSEQ 96-well plate. Per the authors' processing: Because only junctional sequences without quality scores were contained in the immunoSEQ output, filtering matching that applied to full-length reads could not be performed. To assign V/J genes and CDR3, sequences were annotated against IMGT germline references using PyIR, a Python wrapper for IgBLAST v1.9. Reads were removed for weak V/J assignments (E-value above 1e-6), missing CDR3, stop codons, out-of-frame junctions, or ambiguous translated residues. V3J clonotypes were defined as sequences sharing an identical inferred V gene, J gene, and CDR3 amino acid sequence. The percentage overlap between two repertoires was calculated by dividing the number of shared unique clonotypes by the size of the smaller repertoire. Three approaches were used to assess repertoire richness: RTK rarefaction, the Chao1 estimator, and Recon v2.1 estimates of unobserved clonotypes. Generation probabilities were computed with OLGA for all TCRbeta clonotypes obtained by the gDNA method from a few donors. The clones in this table, taken by TCRdb from immuneACCESS, are in-frame only. Not every clone is retained; where verified, under half of the shortfall comes from an unresolved V gene, and the cause of the rest is unknown. V and J calls and clone size are as listed in that table; D and trimming were resolved from the DNA. This sample has fewer than 850,000 clones in its table, and about 96% of those were observed once. The ten largest make up approximately 0.2% of the sample.

CD8 naive samples consisted of CD45RO-negative cells that were positively selected for CCR7, yielding a CD45RA+CCR7+ population without TemRA cells. The donors were healthy, HIV-negative adults who had no recently reported acute infections or vaccinations. All donors were Caucasian adults living in Nashville, Tennessee, USA. Blood was collected by leukapheresis, and PBMCs were isolated by Ficoll-Histopaque density gradient centrifugation and then cryopreserved in liquid nitrogen vapor phase. Analytical flow cytometry was used to check the purity and quantity of each magnetically sorted T cell population. Each sorted fraction had its genomic DNA isolated and then quantified by UV absorbance on a Nanodrop 2000c. Concerning this clone: The target of this receptor is not known. No per-base quality is available; no much larger clone lies one base away.

This receptor was taken from a man aged 25 to 40 in good health. The sample taken for sequencing was naive CD8+ T cells sorted from blood. This specimen's cell subset or site label, per the study, means: CD45RA+CCR7+. This chain is built from TRBV5-6 and TRBJ2-7; 10 junctional bases match TRBD2. The DNA sequence follows: TGTGCCAGCAGCTTGAGCGGGAGGGGGTACGAGCAGTACTTC. This codes for CASSLSGRGYEQYF.